One T cell receptor (beta chain) is described in this entry. Its target antigen remains unknown. No much larger clonotype is one base removed from it; base qualities were not supplied. Patients with autoimmune disease history or receiving systemic immunosuppression were excluded from the trial. In every dose cohort, peripheral blood was drawn for TCR sequencing at baseline, cycle 4 day 1, and cycle 7 day 1. Samples were obtained from an open-label, multicenter, first-in-human phase I dose-escalation trial of ivuxolimab. Adults with locally advanced or metastatic melanoma, renal cell, hepatocellular, or head and neck squamous cell carcinoma were enrolled in the trial. Before TCR sequencing, CD4+ and CD8+ T cells were separately sorted from peripheral blood. The data originate from a study of OX40 agonist ivuxolimab in advanced cancers. Background on the whole study: Ivuxolimab, which targeted the costimulatory receptor OX40 (CD134), was an agonistic, fully human IgG2 monoclonal antibody. Intravenous ivuxolimab was administered to patients every 2 weeks at six dose levels: 0.01, 0.1, 0.3, 1.5, 3 and 10 mg/kg. Partial responses were achieved by three dose-escalation patients, of whom one had hepatocellular carcinoma and two had cutaneous melanoma. Patients were allowed to have had prior anti-PD-1, anti-PD-L1 or anti-CTLA-4 therapy, and around two fifths of the dose-escalation patients had been treated with checkpoint inhibitors. Among the approximately 50 dose-escalation patients, roughly 20 had hepatocellular carcinoma, 15 melanoma, 9 renal cell carcinoma and 9 head and neck cancer. The dose-escalation cohort was 82.7% male with a mean age of roughly 60 years, ranging from roughly 20 to 80. The monotherapy dose-escalation portion (N ≈ 50 patients) of the phase I ivuxolimab trial is reported in the paper. Peripheral TCRbeta sequencing was intended to test whether TCR sequence diversity was altered and clonal T-cell expansion was caused by ivuxolimab.

Genomic DNA was isolated from the sorted cells so that the TCRbeta CDR3 region could be sequenced. TCRbeta CDR3 regions were sequenced using the immunoSEQ Assay. Here the immuneACCESS table is served through TCRdb, limited to in-frame sequences with V and J called. Missing clones are a known gap in these copies; in checked studies unresolved V genes cover under half, and the rest lacks a known reason. This sample gives 100,000 to 130,000 clones in total; 75% to 95% of them show up just once. The ten largest clones represent roughly 0.66% of the sample. Here is what the overall study found, with its caveats: Antigen specificity was not determined for the clonally expanded peripheral T cells. Clonal expansion of both CD4+ and CD8+ blood T cells was observed from baseline to week 6 at doses 0.1 to 3.0 mg/kg. In the 0.1-3.0 mg/kg groups, partial responders had among the lowest normalized peripheral clonal expansion, particularly in CD8+ T cells. After ivuxolimab, expanded clones were on average more numerous among CD8+ T cells than among CD4+ T cells. Low levels of normalized T-cell clonal expansion were also shown by some nonresponding patients.

From cysteine to phenylalanine, the CDR3 is 14 amino acids long. This entry keeps only the CDR3 DNA: 42 bases, framed from base 1. The V end gives up 5 bases and the J end 2 bases, leaving 5 bases in the junction not matched to a gene. CDR1 and CDR2 (SEHNR, FQNEAQ) derive from the germline V gene (reference sequence). This receptor was identified in an adult with an advanced solid tumor such as melanoma, head and neck, liver or kidney cancer. The V gene is TRBV7-9 and the J gene is TRBJ2-7, and 8 junctional nucleotides match TRBD2. This sample comprised CD4+ or CD8+ T cells sorted from blood, obtained in a trial of the OX40 agonist ivuxolimab. The CDR3 corresponds to CASSPQREPYEQYF. Read as DNA, the sequence is TGTGCCAGCAGCCCCCAGCGGGAGCCCTACGAGCAGTACTTC. With the portions outside the CDR3 filled from the reference TRBV7-9 and TRBJ2-7 genes, the complete variable region becomes DTGVSQNPRHKITKRGQNVTFRCDPISEHNRLYWYRQTLGQGPEFLTYFQNEAQLEKSRLLSDRFSAERPKGSFSTLEIQRTEQGDSAMYLCASSPQREPYEQYFGPGTRLTVT.